This T cell receptor (beta chain) originates from a study of shared clonotypes between healthy human individuals. Study-wide findings and caveats: Owing to a small donor count, the genetic and exposure-history diversity represented was limited.

This CDR3 has 13 amino acids. Germline V gene sequence: CDR1 SSHAT, CDR2 FNYEAQ (reference sequence). Running of the assay took place at deep level. Unsorted PBMC DNA went through sequencing on ten immunoSEQ deep assay plates. TCRdb's table, derived via immunoSEQ multiplex PCR, lists solely in-frame clones and lacks some. The sample records some 480,000 clones, 79% being singletons. Comment on this clone: Its antigen is not identified. Germline and junction disagree at one end, which may indicate a read error.

Sequenced input: PBMCs. This TCR derives from a woman between 40 and 50 years old in good health. Some clones in this sample may be carry-over from other donors' samples. The chain is built from TRBV7-7 and TRBJ1-1; D gene uncertain. The DNA of the CDR3 is TGTGCTAGCAGCCTTGACATGAACACTGAAGCTTTCTTT. Encoded protein: CASSLDMNTEAFF.